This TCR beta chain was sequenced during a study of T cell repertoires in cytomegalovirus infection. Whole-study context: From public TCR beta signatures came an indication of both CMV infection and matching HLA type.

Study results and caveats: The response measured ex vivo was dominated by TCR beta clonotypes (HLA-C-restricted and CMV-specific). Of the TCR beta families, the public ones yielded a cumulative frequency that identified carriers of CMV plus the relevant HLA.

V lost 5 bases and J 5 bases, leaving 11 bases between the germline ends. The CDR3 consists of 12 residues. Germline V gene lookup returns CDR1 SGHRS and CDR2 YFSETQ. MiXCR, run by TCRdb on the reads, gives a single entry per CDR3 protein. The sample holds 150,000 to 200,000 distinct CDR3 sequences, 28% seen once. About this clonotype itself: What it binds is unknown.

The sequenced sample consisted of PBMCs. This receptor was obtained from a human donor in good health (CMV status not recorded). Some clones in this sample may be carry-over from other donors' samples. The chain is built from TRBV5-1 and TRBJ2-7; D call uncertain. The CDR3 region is CASSPGYHEQYF. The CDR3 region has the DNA TGCGCCAGCAGTCCTGGGTACCACGAGCAGTACTTC.